This T cell receptor (beta chain) was sequenced in a study of cytomegalovirus exposure and HLA in healthy donors. Study summary: The approximately 120 validation repertoires were reported in a later analysis to have been generated on the same platform as the roughly 700 first-cohort repertoires.

The donors were members of the validation cohort, which comprised 90 to 150 subjects and was separate from the first cohort of 666 subjects. CDR3 size: 15 residues. The V and J ends lost 0 bases and 7 bases, in that order; junction bases with no gene match: 10. CDR1 is SGHRS, CDR2 YFSETQ, per germline. Only in-frame clones appear in the TCRdb table, and some are missing; sequencing was by immunoSEQ multiplex PCR. The table has a few hundred thousand clones, almost 90% seen once. Remarks on this clone: The antigen is unknown.

Findings of the study overall: Per published reports, the classifier diagnosed cytomegalovirus status with high specificity and sensitivity. In the roughly 120 validation repertoires, a later analysis found that first-cohort TCR clusters tended to co-occur.

The TCR was taken from a woman between 18 and 29 years old in good health and CMV-seronegative. The chain carries TRBV5-1 and TRBJ2-7; 7 positions agree with TRBD1. Sequencing used PBMCs. Written as DNA, the CDR3 is TGCGCCAGCAGCTTGGATTTAGGGGGCTGGATTGAGCAGTACTTC. Translation gives CASSLDLGGWIEQYF.